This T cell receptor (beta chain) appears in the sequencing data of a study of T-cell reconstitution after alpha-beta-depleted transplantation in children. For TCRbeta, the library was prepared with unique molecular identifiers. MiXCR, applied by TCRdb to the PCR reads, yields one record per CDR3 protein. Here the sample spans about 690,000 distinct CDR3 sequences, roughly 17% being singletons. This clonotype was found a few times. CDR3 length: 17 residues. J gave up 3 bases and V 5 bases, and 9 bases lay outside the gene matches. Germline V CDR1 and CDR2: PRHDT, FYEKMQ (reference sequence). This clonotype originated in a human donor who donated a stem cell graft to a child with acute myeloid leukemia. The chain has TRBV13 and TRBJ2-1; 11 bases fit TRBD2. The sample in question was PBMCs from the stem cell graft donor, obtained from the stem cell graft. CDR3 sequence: CASSDQLGTSGYNEQFF. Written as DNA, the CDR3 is TGTGCCAGCAGCGACCAGCTAGGGACTAGCGGCTACAATGAGCAGTTCTTC.